The sample holds many counts of the clone carrying this TCR beta chain. TCRdb independently ran MiXCR on the 5' RACE reads; one entry per CDR3 protein. The sample holds roughly 34,000 distinct CDR3 sequences, around an eighth seen once. Germline V gene lookup returns CDR1 LGHNA and CDR2 YNFKEQ. The CDR3 is 15 amino acids. Trimming shortened V by 0 bases and J by 1 base, and 9 bases separated the two germline ends. Stated time point: longitudinal time-point 2. This specimen comes from a study of neurological immune-mediated disorders. The source material was PBMCs. The V call is TRBV4-2, the J call TRBJ1-1; D may be TRBD1 (5 bases). The TCR was taken from a woman aged 40-49 years in good health. The CDR3 DNA reads as TGTGCCAGCAGCCAAGAGGGGGGTTCGAACACTGAAGCTTTCTTT. Translation: CASSQEGGSNTEAFF.